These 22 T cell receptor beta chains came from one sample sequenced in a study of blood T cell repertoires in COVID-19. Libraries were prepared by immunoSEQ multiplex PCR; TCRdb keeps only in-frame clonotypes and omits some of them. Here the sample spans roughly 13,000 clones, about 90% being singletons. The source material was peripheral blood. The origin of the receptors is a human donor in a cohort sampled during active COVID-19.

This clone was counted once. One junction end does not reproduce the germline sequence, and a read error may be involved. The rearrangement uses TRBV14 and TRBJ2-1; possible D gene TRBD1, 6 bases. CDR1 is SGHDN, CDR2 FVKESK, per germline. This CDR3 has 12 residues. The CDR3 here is CASSPDRVTGIF. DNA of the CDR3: TGTGCCAGCAGCCCAGACCGGGTGACAGGTATCTTC.

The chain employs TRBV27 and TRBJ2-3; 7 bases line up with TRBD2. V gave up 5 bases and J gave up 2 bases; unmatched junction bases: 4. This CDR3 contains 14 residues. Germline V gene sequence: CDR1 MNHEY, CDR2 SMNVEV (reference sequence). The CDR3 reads CASSPTSVTDTQYF. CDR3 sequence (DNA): TGTGCCAGCAGTCCCACTAGCGTCACAGATACGCAGTATTTT.

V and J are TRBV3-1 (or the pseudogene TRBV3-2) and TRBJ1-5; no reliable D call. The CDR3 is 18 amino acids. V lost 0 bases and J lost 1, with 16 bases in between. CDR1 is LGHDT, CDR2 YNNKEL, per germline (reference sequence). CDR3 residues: CASSQDFGGPSSNQPQHF. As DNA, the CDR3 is TGTGCCAGCAGCCAAGATTTCGGCGGCCCCAGCAGCAATCAGCCCCAGCATTTT.

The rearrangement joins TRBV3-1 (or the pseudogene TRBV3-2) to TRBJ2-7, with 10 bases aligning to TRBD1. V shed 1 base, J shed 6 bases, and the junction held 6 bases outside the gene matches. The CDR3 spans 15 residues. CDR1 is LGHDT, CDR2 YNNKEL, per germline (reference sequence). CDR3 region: CASSQGRDRGSEQYF. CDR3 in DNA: TGTGCCAGCAGCCAAGGCCGGGACAGGGGTTCCGAGCAGTACTTC.

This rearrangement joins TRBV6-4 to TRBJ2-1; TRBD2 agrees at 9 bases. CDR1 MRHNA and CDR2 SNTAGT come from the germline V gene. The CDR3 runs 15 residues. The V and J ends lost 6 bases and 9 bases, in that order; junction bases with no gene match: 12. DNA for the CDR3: TGTGCCAGCAGACCCGAGGCGGGAGGGCCCCTTGAGCAGTTCTTC. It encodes CASRPEAGGPLEQFF.

The CDR3: CASSLGLAGNTGELFF. CDR3 coding DNA: TGTGCCAGCAGCCTGGGACTAGCGGGAAACACCGGGGAGCTGTTTTTT. The chain carries TRBV28 and TRBJ2-2; 13 bases match TRBD2. This CDR3 contains 16 residues. Trimming removed 6 bases from V and 2 bases from J; junction bases left unmatched: 3. The germline gives CDR1 MDHEN, CDR2 SYDVKM. Full variable domain (remainder filled in from reference TRBV28 and TRBJ2-2): DVKVTQSSRYLVKRTGEKVFLECVQDMDHENMFWYRQDPGLGLRLIYFSYDVKMKEKGDIPEGYSVSREKKERFSLILESASTNQTSMYLCASSLGLAGNTGELFFGEGSRLTVL.

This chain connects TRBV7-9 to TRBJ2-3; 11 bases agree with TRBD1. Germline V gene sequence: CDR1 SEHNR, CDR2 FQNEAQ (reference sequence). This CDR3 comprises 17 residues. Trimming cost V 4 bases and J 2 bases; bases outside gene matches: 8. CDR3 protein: CASSSYGQGAYTDTQYF. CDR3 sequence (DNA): TGTGCCAGCAGCTCCTACGGACAGGGGGCCTACACAGATACGCAGTATTTT.

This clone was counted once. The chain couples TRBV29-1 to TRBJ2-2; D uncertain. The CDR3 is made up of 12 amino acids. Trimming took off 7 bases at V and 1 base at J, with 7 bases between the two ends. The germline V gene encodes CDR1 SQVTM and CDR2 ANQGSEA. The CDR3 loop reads CSASENTGELFF. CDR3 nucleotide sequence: TGCAGCGCAAGCGAGAACACCGGGGAGCTGTTTTTT.

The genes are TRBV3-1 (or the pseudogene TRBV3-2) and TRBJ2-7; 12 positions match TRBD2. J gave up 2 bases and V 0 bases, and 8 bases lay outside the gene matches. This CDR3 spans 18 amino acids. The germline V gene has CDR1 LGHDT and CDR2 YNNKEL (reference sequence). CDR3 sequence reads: CASSQEPPLAGGTYEQYF. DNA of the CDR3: TGTGCCAGCAGCCAAGAACCCCCTCTAGCGGGAGGGACCTACGAGCAGTACTTC.

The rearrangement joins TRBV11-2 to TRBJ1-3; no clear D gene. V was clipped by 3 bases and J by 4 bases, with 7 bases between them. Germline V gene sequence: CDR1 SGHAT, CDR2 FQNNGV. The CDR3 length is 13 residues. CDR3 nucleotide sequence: TGTGCCAGCAGCTTCATACAGGGAAACACCATATATTTT. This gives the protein CASSFIQGNTIYF.

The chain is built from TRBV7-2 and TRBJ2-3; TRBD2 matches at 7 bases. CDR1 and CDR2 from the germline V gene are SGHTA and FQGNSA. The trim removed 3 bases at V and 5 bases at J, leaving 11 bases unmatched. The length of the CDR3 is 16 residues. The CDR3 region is CASSFIAGSPGDTQYF. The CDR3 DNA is TGTGCCAGCAGCTTCATAGCGGGTTCCCCCGGAGATACGCAGTATTTT. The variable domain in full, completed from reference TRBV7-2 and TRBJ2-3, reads GAGVSQSPSNKVTEKGKDVELRCDPISGHTALYWYRQSLGQGLEFLIYFQGNSAPDKSGLPSDRFSAERTGGSVSTLTIQRTQQEDSAVYLCASSFIAGSPGDTQYFGPGTRLTVL.

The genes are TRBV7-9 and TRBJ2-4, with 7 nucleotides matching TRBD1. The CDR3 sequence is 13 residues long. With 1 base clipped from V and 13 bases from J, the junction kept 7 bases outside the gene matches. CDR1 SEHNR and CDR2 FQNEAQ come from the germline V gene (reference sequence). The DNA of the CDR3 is TGTGCCAGCAGCTTAGTTCAACAGGGGTCGCAGTACTTC. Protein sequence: CASSLVQQGSQYF.

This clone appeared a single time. The CDR3 loop reads CASSADRVGGYTF. The CDR3 bases are TGTGCCAGTAGTGCTGACAGGGTGGGGGGCTACACCTTC. J is TRBJ1-2 and V is TRBV19, with 7 positions matching TRBD1. The junction had 8 bases not matched to a gene; V was cut back by 5 bases and J by 8 bases. Looked up from germline, CDR1 is LNHDA and CDR2 is SQIVND (reference sequence). The CDR3 contains 13 residues.

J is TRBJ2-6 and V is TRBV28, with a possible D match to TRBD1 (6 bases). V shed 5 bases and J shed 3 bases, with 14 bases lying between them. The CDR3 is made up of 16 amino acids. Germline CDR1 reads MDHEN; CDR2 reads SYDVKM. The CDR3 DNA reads TGTGCCAGCAGTACCAGGGGTGGAGTTGGGGCCAACGTCCTGACTTTC. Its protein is CASSTRGGVGANVLTF. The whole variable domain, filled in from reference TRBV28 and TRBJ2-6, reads DVKVTQSSRYLVKRTGEKVFLECVQDMDHENMFWYRQDPGLGLRLIYFSYDVKMKEKGDIPEGYSVSREKKERFSLILESASTNQTSMYLCASSTRGGVGANVLTFGAGSRLTVL.

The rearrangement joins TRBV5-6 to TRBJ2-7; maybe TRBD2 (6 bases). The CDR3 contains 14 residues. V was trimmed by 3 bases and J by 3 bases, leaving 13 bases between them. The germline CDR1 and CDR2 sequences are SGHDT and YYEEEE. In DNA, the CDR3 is TGTGCCAGCAGCTCGGGACTCATCGACTACGAGCAGTACTTC. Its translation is CASSSGLIDYEQYF.

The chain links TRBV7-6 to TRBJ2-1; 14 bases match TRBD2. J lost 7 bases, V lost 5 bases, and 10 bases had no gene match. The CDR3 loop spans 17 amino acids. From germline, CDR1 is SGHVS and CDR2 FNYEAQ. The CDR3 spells CASSPDGRTSGGNEQFF. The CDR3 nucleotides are TGTGCCAGCAGCCCGGACGGTCGGACTAGCGGGGGGAATGAGCAGTTCTTC.

CDR3 residues: CASSPWGGAKNIQYF. CDR3 bases: TGTGCCAGCAGCCCGTGGGGCGGAGCCAAAAACATTCAGTACTTC. This chain links TRBV6-5 with TRBJ2-4; D may be TRBD1 (5 bases). This CDR3 comprises 15 residues. Germline V gene sequence: CDR1 MNHEY, CDR2 SVGAGI. The V gene lost 6 bases and the J gene lost 0 bases, with 12 bases spanning the gap.

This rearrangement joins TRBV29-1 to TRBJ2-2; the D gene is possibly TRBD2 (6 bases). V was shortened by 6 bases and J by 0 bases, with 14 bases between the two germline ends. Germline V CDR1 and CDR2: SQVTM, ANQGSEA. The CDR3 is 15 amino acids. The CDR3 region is CSVRLSSANTGELFF. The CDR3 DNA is TGCAGCGTACGACTATCTAGCGCGAACACCGGGGAGCTGTTTTTT.

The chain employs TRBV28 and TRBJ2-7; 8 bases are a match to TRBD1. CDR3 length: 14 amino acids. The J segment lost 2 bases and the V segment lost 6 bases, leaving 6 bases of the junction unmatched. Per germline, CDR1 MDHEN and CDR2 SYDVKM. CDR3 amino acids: CASSTGTGTYEQYF. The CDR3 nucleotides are TGTGCCAGCAGCACCGGGACAGGCACCTACGAGCAGTACTTC.

CDR3 sequence: CASSLGTVSSTDTQYF. For the CDR3, the DNA is TGTGCCAGCAGCTTGGGGACAGTATCCAGCACAGATACGCAGTATTTT. J is TRBJ2-3 and V is TRBV5-4, with D maybe TRBD1 (6 bases). The ends were cut back, 0 bases at V and 0 bases at J, with 11 bases in the middle. Germline V gene data show CDR1 as SGHNT and CDR2 as YYREEE (reference sequence). The CDR3 is 16 amino acids.

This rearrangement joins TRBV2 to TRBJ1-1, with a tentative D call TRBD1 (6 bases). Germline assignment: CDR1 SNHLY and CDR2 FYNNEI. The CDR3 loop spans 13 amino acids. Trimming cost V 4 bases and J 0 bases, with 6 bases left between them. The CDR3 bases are TGTGCCAGCAGTGGGACAGTGAACACTGAAGCTTTCTTT. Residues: CASSGTVNTEAFF. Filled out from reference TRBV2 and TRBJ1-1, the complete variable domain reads EPEVTQTPSHQVTQMGQEVILRCVPISNHLYFYWYRQILGQKVEFLVSFYNNEISEKSEIFDDQFSVERPDGSNFTLKIRSTKLEDSAMYFCASSGTVNTEAFFGQGTRLTVV.

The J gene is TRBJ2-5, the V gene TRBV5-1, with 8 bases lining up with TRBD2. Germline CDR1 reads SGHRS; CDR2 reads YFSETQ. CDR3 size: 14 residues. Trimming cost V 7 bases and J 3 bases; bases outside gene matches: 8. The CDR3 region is CASAERGREETQYF. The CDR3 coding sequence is TGCGCCAGCGCGGAGCGGGGGAGAGAAGAGACCCAGTACTTC.